These 25 T cell receptor beta chains came from one sample sequenced in a study of CD8+ T cells in alopecia areata (dated by TCRdb to between 2018 and 2020). For several biomarker-study patients, CD4+ cells were further sorted into CD25+CD127- cells. The library was obtained by the immunoSEQ multiplex PCR assay. For TCR sequencing, RNA was extracted from every sample and reverse transcribed into cDNA to serve as template. In TCRdb, the immuneACCESS table is reduced to in-frame sequences with V and J assigned. These tables do not hold every clone; where another copy was compared, an unresolved V gene accounts for under half, and the others remain unexplained. This sample has 35,000 or so clones in its table, and more than 50% of those were observed once. The ten largest clones add up to 1.8% of the sample. Input material: CD4+ Tregs sorted from blood. Receptor source: a human donor with alopecia areata.

The chain is built from TRBV2 and TRBJ2-5; 10 positions agree with TRBD2. The trim removed 7 bases at V and 2 bases at J, leaving 7 bases unmatched. The CDR3 is 15 amino acids. Germline-derived CDR1 and CDR2 are SNHLY and FYNNEI. CDR3 sequence (DNA): TGTGCCAGCATTCGGACTAGCGGTATACAAGAGACCCAGTACTTC. Its protein is CASIRTSGIQETQYF.

This clone was found a few times. The chain recombines TRBV25-1 with TRBJ2-5; D is undetermined. CDR3 length equals 13 residues. Germline V CDR1 and CDR2: MGHDK, SYGVNS. With 4 bases removed from V and 0 bases from J, the gap between germline ends came to 6 bases. CDR3 amino acids: CASSVLYQETQYF. For the CDR3, the DNA is TGTGCCAGCAGTGTTCTATACCAAGAGACCCAGTACTTC. Full variable domain (outside the CDR3, taken from reference TRBV25-1 and TRBJ2-5): EADIYQTPRYLVIGTGKKITLECSQTMGHDKMYWYQQDPGMELHLIHYSYGVNSTEKGDLSSESTVSRIRTEHFPLTLESARPSHTSQYLCASSVLYQETQYFGPGTRLLVL.

The rearrangement joins TRBV29-1 to TRBJ1-2; D unclear. Trimming took off 6 bases at V and 0 bases at J, with 5 bases between the two ends. The CDR3 consists of 11 residues. Germline lookup yields CDR1 SQVTM and CDR2 ANQGSEA. CDR3 region: CSVFTNYGYTF. The CDR3 nucleotides read TGCAGCGTATTTACTAACTATGGCTACACCTTC.

This clone was picked up a small number of times. The CDR3 here is CASSFQGRANYGYTF. The CDR3, as DNA: TGTGCCAGCAGCTTTCAGGGTCGAGCTAACTATGGCTACACCTTC. The genes are TRBV7-9 and TRBJ1-2, with D perhaps matching TRBD1 (5 bases). Deletions cut 3 bases from V and 0 bases from J, with 11 bases between. The CDR3 is 15 residues long. Germline V lookup: CDR1 SEHNR, CDR2 FQNEAQ (reference sequence).

The chain joins TRBV7-6 to TRBJ1-3; D call uncertain. Germline loops: CDR1 SGHVS, CDR2 FNYEAQ. The CDR3 has 12 amino acids. Trimming left V 1 base short and J 4 bases short, with 2 bases between. CDR3 in amino acids: CASSLEGNTIYF. The CDR3 DNA sequence: TGTGCCAGCAGCTTAGAAGGAAACACCATATATTTT.

This clone was counted a few times. The rearrangement uses TRBV13 and TRBJ2-3; weak D call: TRBD2 (7 bases). The CDR3 spans 14 residues. V lost 4 bases and J lost 4, with 12 bases in between. Germline V gene data show CDR1 as PRHDT and CDR2 as FYEKMQ (reference sequence). This chain's CDR3 is CASSYGGPADTQYF. In nucleotides, the CDR3 is TGTGCCAGCAGCTACGGGGGGCCAGCAGATACGCAGTATTTT. The full variable domain, with the rest looked up from reference TRBV13 and TRBJ2-3, is AAGVIQSPRHLIKEKRETATLKCYPIPRHDTVYWYQQGPGQDPQFLISFYEKMQSDKGSIPDRFSAQQFSDYHSELNMSSLELGDSALYFCASSYGGPADTQYFGPGTRLTVL.

The chain combines TRBV18 with TRBJ2-1, with D perhaps matching TRBD1 or TRBD2 (5 bases each). V was trimmed by 0 bases and J by 10 bases, leaving 16 bases between them. The CDR3 extends over 15 amino acids. The germline V gene encodes CDR1 KGHSH and CDR2 LQKENI. In DNA, the CDR3 is TGTGCCAGCTCACCACCGGGACGCCCAACGGGGGAGCAGTTCTTC. Amino acids: CASSPPGRPTGEQFF.

This rearrangement joins TRBV28 to TRBJ2-1; D remains ambiguous. Trimming removed 7 bases from V and 0 bases from J, with 10 bases in between. This CDR3 is built from 14 residues. Per the germline V gene, CDR1 is MDHEN and CDR2 is SYDVKM. This chain's CDR3 is CASTIYSSYNEQFF. The CDR3 region has the DNA TGTGCCAGCACCATATACAGCTCCTACAATGAGCAGTTCTTC.

The V gene is TRBV7-2, the J gene TRBJ1-1; the D gene is possibly TRBD1 (6 bases). The germline V gene encodes CDR1 SGHTA and CDR2 FQGNSA. Trimming stripped 1 base from V and 11 bases from J, with 14 bases between. CDR3 length: 13 amino acids. CDR3 nucleotide sequence: TGTGCCAGCAGCTTAGTCTGGGGGCAGGATGCTTTCTTT. Residues: CASSLVWGQDAFF.

CDR3 sequence (DNA): TGTGCCAGCGGACAGGGGGTGGGTGGCTACACCTTC. This gives the protein CASGQGVGGYTF. V gene TRBV25-1 combines with J gene TRBJ1-2, with 10 nucleotides matching TRBD1. This CDR3 comprises 12 residues. Germline trimming cut 8 bases from V and 7 bases from J; bases unmatched to any gene: 4. Germline-derived CDR1 and CDR2 are MGHDK and SYGVNS.

This clone came up a few times. V is TRBV29-1 and J is TRBJ1-4; TRBD1 matches at 8 bases. The length of the CDR3 is 13 residues. J gave up 5 bases and V 6 bases, and 5 bases lay outside the gene matches. Germline V gene data show CDR1 as SQVTM and CDR2 as ANQGSEA. In DNA form, the CDR3 reads TGCAGCGTGAGGGACAGGATGAATGAAAAACTGTTTTTT. Its protein product is CSVRDRMNEKLFF.

The chain carries TRBV5-1 and TRBJ2-1, with D possibly matching TRBD2 (6 bases). The V gene lost 1 base and the J gene lost 6 bases, with 11 bases spanning the gap. CDR3 length: 14 amino acids. Per germline, CDR1 SGHRS and CDR2 YFSETQ. The CDR3 nucleotides read TGCGCCAGCAGCTTGAATCGGGGAGGCAATGAGCAGTTCTTC. Translating gives CASSLNRGGNEQFF.

This clone was seen a single time. The CDR3 loop is CASTLTGNEKLFF. CDR3 DNA sequence: TGTGCCAGCACTTTGACCGGGAATGAAAAACTGTTTTTT. The chain recombines TRBV7-2 with TRBJ1-4, with D unclear. V was clipped by 7 bases and J by 5 bases, with 11 bases between them. The CDR3 length is 13 residues. From germline, CDR1 is SGHTA and CDR2 FQGNSA.

The CDR3 sequence: CASSLVGSTEAFF. CDR3 bases: TGCGCCAGCAGCTTGGTAGGGAGCACTGAAGCTTTCTTT. The chain employs TRBV5-1 and TRBJ1-1; unclear D gene. Between the trimmed V and J ends, which lost 0 bases and 4 bases, there was a span of 7 bases. Germline V lookup: CDR1 SGHRS, CDR2 YFSETQ. The CDR3 runs to 13 residues. The full variable domain, rest sourced from reference TRBV5-1 and TRBJ1-1, is KAGVTQTPRYLIKTRGQQVTLSCSPISGHRSVSWYQQTPGQGLQFLFEYFSETQRNKGNFPGRFSGRQFSNSRSEMNVSTLELGDSALYLCASSLVGSTEAFFGQGTRLTVV.

The V gene is TRBV4-3, the J gene TRBJ1-2; D is uncertain. V lost 0 bases and J lost 5, with 13 bases in between. The V gene's germline CDR1 is LGHNA and CDR2 YSLEER. This CDR3 is 15 amino acids long. In DNA, the CDR3 is TGCGCCAGCAGCCAAGATGGAAGGGCTGGGTATGGCTACACCTTC. Encoded protein: CASSQDGRAGYGYTF.

The CDR3 bases are TGTGCCAGCAGCCAATATGGGACCGCCAGCGAGCAGTACTTC. This translates into CASSQYGTASEQYF. J is TRBJ2-5 and V is TRBV14; perhaps D is TRBD1 or TRBD2 (5 bases each). The DNA matches TRBJ2-7 better at its end, which makes the J call doubtful. The CDR3 is 14 amino acids. Germline assignment: CDR1 SGHDN and CDR2 FVKESK.

J is TRBJ2-7 and V is TRBV7-2; 12 nucleotides align to TRBD2. This CDR3 has 16 amino acids. Germline loops: CDR1 SGHTA, CDR2 FQGNSA. The V gene end was trimmed by 1 base and the J gene end by 7 bases; junction bases not matched to a gene: 8. The CDR3 bases are TGTGCCAGCAGCTTAGAAGCTAGCGGGAGGGCCCGGGAGCAGTACTTC. Its translation: CASSLEASGRAREQYF.

V gene TRBV4-3 combines with J gene TRBJ1-5; D not resolved. V was pared by 1 base and J by 4 bases, with 5 bases between. The CDR3 sequence is 13 residues long. Germline CDR1 reads LGHNA; CDR2 reads YSLEER. The CDR3 loop is CASSQVVNQPQHF. The CDR3 nucleotides read TGCGCCAGCAGCCAAGTGGTGAATCAGCCCCAGCATTTT.

The V gene is TRBV6-4, the J gene TRBJ1-2, with TRBD1 identical over 9 bases. Germline V lookup: CDR1 MRHNA, CDR2 SNTAGT. Trimming removed 6 bases from V and 8 bases from J; junction bases left unmatched: 7. The CDR3 loop spans 13 amino acids. DNA for the CDR3: TGTGCCAGCAGGAGGACAGGGGAGGGCGGCTACACCTTC. This translates into CASRRTGEGGYTF.

This clone is judged medium-sized. The chain employs TRBV19 and TRBJ1-6; TRBD1 is a possible D gene (5 bases). Germline loops: CDR1 LNHDA, CDR2 SQIVND (reference sequence). Trimming left V 5 bases short and J 7 bases short, with 15 bases between. The CDR3 length is 15 residues. The CDR3 nucleotides are TGTGCCAGTAGTGTCGAAAGACAGAAAAATTCACCCCTCCACTTT. As protein: CASSVERQKNSPLHF.

The rearrangement joins TRBV5-1 to TRBJ2-3, with D possibly matching TRBD2 (6 bases). Deletions cut 4 bases from V and 4 bases from J, with 16 bases between. Germline assignment: CDR1 SGHRS and CDR2 YFSETQ. The CDR3 loop spans 15 amino acids. CDR3 in DNA: TGCGCCAGCAGCCAAGTAGGATCGGGGGCAGATACGCAGTATTTT. Translated, it gives CASSQVGSGADTQYF.

The genes are TRBV25-1 and TRBJ2-1, with no clear D. V lost 3 bases and J lost 4, with 7 bases in between. The CDR3 covers 13 residues. Germline loops: CDR1 MGHDK, CDR2 SYGVNS. CDR3 protein: CASSDWQYNEQFF. The CDR3 bases are TGTGCCAGCAGTGATTGGCAGTACAATGAGCAGTTCTTC.

The J gene is TRBJ2-2, the V gene TRBV27; D not certain. V lost 2 bases, J lost 7 bases, and 5 bases lay in between. From germline, CDR1 is MNHEY and CDR2 SMNVEV (reference sequence). The CDR3 runs 12 residues. CDR3 DNA sequence: TGTGCCAGCAGTTTAACCAGCGGGGAGCTGTTTTTT. Residues: CASSLTSGELFF.

The V call is TRBV28, the J call TRBJ2-7, with 8 bases fitting TRBD1. The germline V gene encodes CDR1 MDHEN and CDR2 SYDVKM. This CDR3 contains 17 residues. V was clipped by 6 bases and J by 0 bases; unmatched bases: 13. The CDR3 bases are TGTGCCAGCAGGCCTGGCAGGGGGCAGAAAGCCTCCTACGAGCAGTACTTC. It is translated as CASRPGRGQKASYEQYF.

This clone turned up a few times. The chain employs TRBV18 and TRBJ1-1; the match to TRBD1 covers 7 bases. V shed 5 bases, J shed 1 base, and the junction held 4 bases outside the gene matches. Per the germline V gene, CDR1 is KGHSH and CDR2 is LQKENI. The CDR3 spans 14 residues. The CDR3 spells CASSSGQPNTEAFF. As DNA, the CDR3 is TGTGCCAGCTCATCGGGACAGCCGAACACTGAAGCTTTCTTT. The entire variable domain, with the rest obtained from reference TRBV18 and TRBJ1-1, is as follows: NAGVMQNPRHLVRRRGQEARLRCSPMKGHSHVYWYRQLPEEGLKFMVYLQKENIIDESGMPKERFSAEFPKEGPSILRIQQVVRGDSAAYFCASSSGQPNTEAFFGQGTRLTVV.